This record looks at one T cell receptor (beta chain) sequence and its context. Its specificity is unknown. One to two pinch biopsies were taken from the rectum during colonoscopy. This CDR3 contains 11 residues. The V end lost 1 base, the J end lost 4 bases, and 2 bases lay between the germline ends. Germline CDR1 SQVTM, CDR2 ANQGSEA. The record originates from a study of pediatric ulcerative colitis. Findings and limits, study-wide: Blood samples from a couple of patients yielded substantially fewer templates and were excluded from blood-rectal overlap analysis. Rectal pinch biopsies may include blood-derived T cells.

The data were produced by immunoSEQ multiplex PCR, yet TCRdb's version contains in-frame clones alone and is incomplete. The data hold about 37,000 clones, with 75% observed a single time. The chain recombines TRBV29-1 with TRBJ1-3; D gene uncertain. Sequencing was performed on gut tissue. The clonotype comes from a boy between 10 and 17 years old with severe ulcerative colitis. The CDR3 bases are TGCAGCGTTGAAGTGGGAAACACCATATATTTT. Its translation: CSVEVGNTIYF.